This entry describes one T cell receptor (beta chain). Its antigen remains unknown. TCRdb's copy holds only in-frame clones and misses some; the assay was immunoSEQ multiplex PCR. The sample lists about 20,000 clones, 83% occurring once. Looked up from germline, CDR1 is MNHEY and CDR2 is SMNVEV (reference sequence). The CDR3 is made up of 13 amino acids. The V and J ends lost 6 bases and 1 base respectively, with 9 bases between them. This specimen comes from a study of OX40 agonist ivuxolimab in advanced cancers. Whole-study findings and limits: Both blood CD4+ and CD8+ T cells showed clonal growth by week 6 at 0.1 to 3.0 mg/kg. Among the nonresponders, some also had low normalized T-cell clonal expansion. There were, on average, more expanded clones in CD8+ T cells than in CD4+.

The clonotype was recovered from an adult with an advanced solid tumor such as melanoma, head and neck, liver or kidney cancer. The sample was CD4+ or CD8+ T cells sorted from blood, taken in a trial of the OX40 agonist ivuxolimab. The chain links TRBV27 to TRBJ2-5, with D perhaps TRBD2 (6 bases). CDR3 residues: CASRGTPQETQYF. DNA of the CDR3: TGTGCCAGCAGAGGGACTCCCCAAGAGACCCAGTACTTC.